These 26 T cell receptor beta chains were all obtained from the same sample, sequenced in a study of T-cell reconstitution after alpha-beta-depleted transplantation in children. Unique molecular identifiers were built into the TCRbeta library. TCRdb reprocessed the PCR reads via MiXCR and lists one record per CDR3 protein. The top ten clones hold more than 20% of a sample with 130,000 or so distinct CDR3 sequences, around a tenth of them seen once. Sequences were derived from PBMCs, mostly from graft donor cells, sampled 180 days after TCRalphabeta/CD19-depleted stem cell transplant. The receptors stem from a girl under two years old who had a stem cell transplant for combined immunodeficiency, so the T cells may come from the graft donor.

In DNA form, the CDR3 reads TGTGCCAGCAGCTTAGGGACCGGAGATACGCAGTATTTT. Its protein is CASSLGTGDTQYF. V is TRBV7-2 and J is TRBJ2-3; D gene unclear. The CDR3 covers 13 residues. The germline V and J ends were trimmed by 1 base and 5 bases, with 7 bases remaining between them. From germline, CDR1 is SGHTA and CDR2 FQGNSA.

This clonotype was recorded a few times. The CDR3 bases are TGCAGTGCTAGTCGTCAGTCAGGCAATCAGCCCCAGCATTTT. Its protein product is CSASRQSGNQPQHF. V usage is TRBV20-1 and J usage is TRBJ1-5; D remains ambiguous. There are 14 residues in the CDR3. Between the trimmed V and J ends, which lost 3 bases and 2 bases, there was a span of 11 bases. The germline V gene has CDR1 DFQATT and CDR2 SNEGSKA (reference sequence).

This clonotype has just a few counts. The rearrangement uses TRBV9 and TRBJ1-4; D unresolved. CDR1 is SGDLS, CDR2 YYNGEE, per germline. This CDR3 has 14 residues. Trimming cost V 0 bases and J 8 bases, with 11 bases left between them. This CDR3 reads CASSVGARREKLFF. DNA of the CDR3: TGTGCCAGCAGCGTAGGAGCTCGGAGGGAAAAACTGTTTTTT.

This clonotype was observed at least ten times. The gene calls are TRBV20-1 and TRBJ1-3, with D perhaps TRBD1 (5 bases). The CDR3 has 12 residues. In germline, CDR1 is DFQATT, CDR2 SNEGSKA (reference sequence). V was trimmed by 5 bases and J by 5 bases, leaving 10 bases between them. Here the CDR3 reads CSAGGIRNTIYF. In DNA, the CDR3 is TGCAGTGCTGGGGGAATTCGAAACACCATATATTTT.

This clonotype was seen a few times. This chain connects TRBV9 to TRBJ2-3; D ambiguous. This CDR3 has 16 amino acids. Deletions cut 0 bases from V and 0 bases from J, with 11 bases between. Germline V gives CDR1 SGDLS, CDR2 YYNGEE. The CDR3 DNA is TGTGCCAGCAGCGTAGAAGGCCGGTCTAGCACAGATACGCAGTATTTT. It specifies CASSVEGRSSTDTQYF.

This clonotype was found a few times. V is TRBV11-1 and J is TRBJ2-1; 15 bases match TRBD2. The CDR3 is 20 amino acids. CDR1 SGHAT and CDR2 FQDESV come from the germline V gene (reference sequence). Unmatched junction bases numbered 14, after V lost 4 bases and J lost 4 bases. This chain's CDR3 is CASSYLRGLAGGPYYNEQFF. Here the CDR3 DNA reads TGTGCCAGCAGCTACCTCCGGGGACTAGCGGGAGGACCTTATTACAATGAGCAGTTCTTC.

V and J are TRBV5-5 and TRBJ1-5; D possibly corresponds to TRBD1 (6 bases). Looked up from germline, CDR1 is SGHKS and CDR2 is YYEKEE (reference sequence). There are 13 residues in the CDR3. V was clipped by 4 bases and J by 7 bases, with 12 bases between them. The CDR3 sequence is CASSPGGGQPQHF. In nucleotides, the CDR3 is TGTGCCAGCAGCCCTGGGGGGGGCCAGCCCCAGCATTTT.

The chain carries TRBV6-5 and TRBJ2-4, with 7 bases matching TRBD1. Germline CDR1 is MNHEY and CDR2 is SVGAGI. V lost 8 bases, J lost 14 bases, and 12 bases stayed unmatched. The CDR3 runs to 12 residues. In DNA form, the CDR3 reads TGTGCCAGCCTAGGGGCCCAGGGGGTGGAGTACTTC. This codes for CASLGAQGVEYF.

The sample holds many counts of this clonotype. V usage is TRBV12-3 or TRBV12-4 and J usage is TRBJ2-5; D unclear. V was trimmed by 3 bases and J by 5 bases, leaving 4 bases between them. The CDR3 length is 11 residues. The DNA for the CDR3 is TGTGCCAGCAGTTTTCTTGAGACCCAGTACTTC. This codes for CASSFLETQYF.

The chain uses TRBV7-3 and TRBJ2-1; D unclear. The length of the CDR3 is 14 residues. The germline CDR1 and CDR2 sequences are SGHTA and FQGTGA. Trimming pared 6 bases from V and 5 bases from J, leaving 14 bases between. CDR3 bases: TGTGCCAGCAGGTCTATTGGACGGGACAATGAGCAGTTCTTC. Its protein product is CASRSIGRDNEQFF.

This clonotype was counted only a few times. This chain joins TRBV20-1 and TRBJ2-3; D ambiguous. CDR1 and CDR2 (germline): DFQATT, SNEGSKA (reference sequence). The CDR3 contains 16 residues. Trimming left V 0 bases short and J 2 bases short, with 15 bases between. The CDR3 bases are TGCAGTGCTAGAGATTTCCTGACATACTCCACAGATACGCAGTATTTT. Protein: CSARDFLTYSTDTQYF.

This clonotype has a count of ten or more. This chain connects TRBV5-1 to TRBJ2-1, with D hard to call. V lost 4 bases to trimming and J lost 10 bases, with 12 bases between them. The CDR3 is 12 amino acids. Germline V gene sequence: CDR1 SGHRS, CDR2 YFSETQ. Here the CDR3 reads CASSIIGLEQFF. CDR3 coding DNA: TGCGCCAGCAGCATTATCGGGTTGGAGCAGTTCTTC. Supplemented by reference TRBV5-1 and TRBJ2-1, the full variable domain reads KAGVTQTPRYLIKTRGQQVTLSCSPISGHRSVSWYQQTPGQGLQFLFEYFSETQRNKGNFPGRFSGRQFSNSRSEMNVSTLELGDSALYLCASSIIGLEQFFGPGTRLTVL.

The V call is TRBV6-2 or TRBV6-3, the J call TRBJ1-2; 7 positions match TRBD1. V was clipped by 5 bases and J by 6 bases; unmatched bases: 9. Germline CDR1 and CDR2: MNHEY and SVGEGT. The CDR3 is 14 residues long. CDR3 region: CASSPRQGKDGYTF. CDR3 bases: TGTGCCAGCAGTCCACGACAGGGAAAGGATGGCTACACCTTC.

The table lists this clonotype with many counts. The chain recombines TRBV11-2 with TRBJ2-7, with no clear D. Germline-derived CDR1 and CDR2 are SGHAT and FQNNGV. The CDR3 is 11 residues long. V lost 1 base and J 2 bases, leaving 0 bases between the germline ends. DNA of the CDR3: TGTGCCAGCAGCTTAGCCTACGAGCAGTACTTC. Translated: CASSLAYEQYF.

This clonotype appeared many times. The chain is built from TRBV29-1 and TRBJ2-7, with a tentative D call TRBD1 (6 bases). This CDR3 region has 13 residues. Trimming cost V 4 bases and J 2 bases, with 12 bases left between them. Germline V CDR1 and CDR2: SQVTM, ANQGSEA. The CDR3 spells CSVVQGWTYEQYF. The DNA for the CDR3 is TGCAGCGTTGTACAGGGATGGACCTACGAGCAGTACTTC.

The V call is TRBV20-1, the J call TRBJ2-7; 9 nucleotides line up with TRBD2. This CDR3 contains 15 residues. Germline V gives CDR1 DFQATT, CDR2 SNEGSKA (reference sequence). The junction had 6 bases not matched to a gene; V was cut back by 3 bases and J by 0 bases. CDR3 loop: CSARGGLAISYEQYF. The CDR3 region has the DNA TGCAGTGCTAGGGGTGGACTAGCGATCTCCTACGAGCAGTACTTC.

This clonotype was seen a handful of times. The rearrangement links TRBV20-1 to TRBJ2-3; D is possibly TRBD1 or TRBD2 (5 bases each). Germline V gene sequence: CDR1 DFQATT, CDR2 SNEGSKA (reference sequence). The CDR3 length is 15 residues. Trimming removed 1 base from V and 1 base from J, with 12 bases in between. CDR3 in DNA: TGCAGTGCTAGAGCTCGAGGGGCTGGCACAGATACGCAGTATTTT. It is translated as CSARARGAGTDTQYF.

This clonotype showed up just a few times. The chain carries TRBV10-3 and TRBJ1-2; the D is unclear. CDR3 length: 14 amino acids. Looked up from germline, CDR1 is ENHRY and CDR2 is SYGVKD. V was clipped by 3 bases and J by 0 bases, with 8 bases between them. The CDR3 region is CAISDRTANYGYTF. The CDR3 DNA sequence: TGTGCCATCAGTGATCGCACGGCTAACTATGGCTACACCTTC.

This clonotype has more than one count but fewer than ten. This chain connects TRBV29-1 to TRBJ2-5; tentatively, D is TRBD1 (6 bases). In germline, CDR1 is SQVTM, CDR2 ANQGSEA. Trimming cost V 5 bases and J 4 bases, with 8 bases left between them. The CDR3 extends over 11 amino acids. CDR3 loop: CSVQGGETQYF. The CDR3 DNA follows: TGCAGCGTTCAAGGGGGAGAGACCCAGTACTTC.

This clonotype was found a few times. This chain joins TRBV7-2 and TRBJ2-5, with 7 bases matching TRBD2. The CDR3 covers 17 residues. V dropped 4 bases and J dropped 2; count of bases not matched to a gene: 13. Germline values: CDR1 SGHTA, CDR2 FQGNSA. CDR3 in DNA: TGTGCCAGCAGCTCTTACCTCTCGTCTAGCGGACAAGAGACCCAGTACTTC. Its protein is CASSSYLSSSGQETQYF.

In its sample, this clonotype was seen a few times. This chain uses TRBV20-1 with TRBJ2-2; D may be TRBD2 (6 bases). The V end lost 0 bases, the J end lost 6 bases, and 23 bases lay between the germline ends. Germline V gene lookup returns CDR1 DFQATT and CDR2 SNEGSKA (reference sequence). The CDR3 contains 18 residues. The CDR3 nucleotides read TGCAGTGCTAGAGATGCCGCCCTAGCGCACCGAAGTGCCGGGGAGCTGTTTTTT. Translating it yields CSARDAALAHRSAGELFF.

This clonotype came up a few times. The chain combines TRBV5-1 with TRBJ2-7; 10 bases map to TRBD2. The CDR3 is 14 amino acids. The V gene's germline CDR1 is SGHRS and CDR2 YFSETQ. J was trimmed by 5 bases and V by 5 bases; bases with no gene match: 7. CDR3 DNA: TGCGCCAGCAGGGTACTAGCGGGAAGCGACGAGCAGTACTTC. It is translated as CASRVLAGSDEQYF.

To note about this clonotype: Likely a read error: the CDR3 ends without its conserved phenylalanine or tryptophan. The genes are TRBV4-3 and TRBJ2-4, with D tentatively TRBD1 or TRBD2 (5 bases each). CDR1 is LGHNA, CDR2 YSLEER, per germline. V lost 1 base and J lost 0, with 16 bases in between. This CDR3 has 18 residues. CDR3 in DNA: TGCGCCAGCAGCCAAGCAAGATGGGGGTCTCTAGCCAAAAACATTCAGTACTCC. This translates into CASSQARWGSLAKNIQYS.

The rearrangement joins TRBV6-2 or TRBV6-3 to TRBJ1-5; 10 bases agree with TRBD1. Trimming cost V 6 bases and J 6 bases; bases outside gene matches: 5. CDR1 is MNHEY and CDR2 is SVGEGT in the germline V gene. The CDR3 contains 14 residues. The DNA of the CDR3 is TGTGCCAGCAGAAATGGACAGGGGGGTCAGCCCCAGCATTTT. Its translation is CASRNGQGGQPQHF.

This clonotype has just a few counts. The chain recombines TRBV29-1 with TRBJ2-3, with D possibly TRBD1 on 6 matching bases. This CDR3 contains 13 residues. V was shortened by 5 bases and J by 2 bases, with 11 bases between the two germline ends. Germline CDR1 is SQVTM and CDR2 is ANQGSEA. The CDR3: CSVIGQITDTQYF. In nucleotides, the CDR3 is TGCAGCGTTATAGGACAGATCACAGATACGCAGTATTTT.

The V gene is TRBV20-1, the J gene TRBJ2-3; TRBD2 matches 15 bases. Losses at the gene ends were 1 base for V and 5 bases for J; bases not matched to a gene: 4. CDR3 length equals 16 residues. Germline assignment: CDR1 DFQATT and CDR2 SNEGSKA (reference sequence). The CDR3 DNA is TGCAGTGCTAGAGGGGGACTAGCGGGAGGACTAGATACGCAGTATTTT. This gives the protein CSARGGLAGGLDTQYF.